The 29 T cell receptor beta chains presented below share a single source sample, sequenced in a study of cytomegalovirus exposure and HLA in healthy donors (dated by TCRdb to 2017 to 2019). Library preparation was by the immunoSEQ multiplex PCR assay. A mixture of 60 forward primers for TCR Vbeta segments and 13 reverse primers for TCR Jbeta segments was used in the multiplex PCR. TCRdb retrieved this table from immuneACCESS and kept in-frame rearrangements only. Not all clones are present; in checked studies, unresolved V genes account for under half, and no reason is known for the remainder. Counted in this sample were some 150,000 clones; 70% to 80% of them appeared once. Of the sample, more than 1.2% is held by the ten largest clones. Input material: PBMCs. The source of these receptors is a man aged 60 to 75 in good health and CMV-seronegative.

The chain combines TRBV19 with TRBJ2-2; D is undetermined. V lost 3 bases to trimming and J lost 8 bases, with 10 bases between them. The germline CDR1 and CDR2 sequences are LNHDA and SQIVND (reference sequence). This CDR3 contains 13 residues. CDR3 protein: CASSMALRGELFF. The CDR3 bases are TGTGCCAGTAGTATGGCTCTGAGGGGGGAGCTGTTTTTT.

The chain recombines TRBV5-4 with TRBJ2-5; 8 nucleotides align to TRBD2. Per the germline V gene, CDR1 is SGHNT and CDR2 is YYREEE (reference sequence). Trimming removed 4 bases from V and 5 bases from J; junction bases left unmatched: 7. The CDR3 consists of 14 residues. CDR3 bases: TGTGCCAGCAGCAGACTAGCGCAGGAGGAGACCCAGTACTTC. This codes for CASSRLAQEETQYF.

J is TRBJ2-6 and V is TRBV28; TRBD2 matches 12 bases. The CDR3 sequence is 21 residues long. V was pared by 5 bases and J by 0 bases, with 14 bases of the junction left unmatched. Germline V gives CDR1 MDHEN, CDR2 SYDVKM. CDR3 bases: TGTGCCAGCAGTATCTGGACTAGCGGGAATCTCCCCCGCTCTGGGGCCAACGTCCTGACTTTC. It encodes CASSIWTSGNLPRSGANVLTF.

This clone was picked up one time. For the CDR3, the DNA is TGTGCCAGCAGCTTGCGACTAGCGGGGAGCACAGATACGCAGTATTTT. Its protein is CASSLRLAGSTDTQYF. This sequence joins TRBV5-6 and TRBJ2-3; 11 bases align to TRBD2. The V gene's germline CDR1 is SGHDT and CDR2 YYEEEE. V lost 1 base, J lost 0 bases, and 1 base stayed unmatched. The length of the CDR3 is 16 residues.

This clone was seen more than once but under ten times. This chain's CDR3 is CASSFRTGGYEQYF. The CDR3 nucleotides are TGTGCCAGCAGCTTCAGGACAGGGGGGTACGAGCAGTACTTC. This chain joins TRBV7-6 and TRBJ2-7; 10 nucleotides agree with TRBD1. Germline values: CDR1 SGHVS, CDR2 FNYEAQ. The trim removed 3 bases at V and 4 bases at J, leaving 3 bases unmatched. The CDR3 consists of 14 residues.

The genes are TRBV6-1 and TRBJ1-1; possible D gene TRBD1, 5 bases. The V end was cut by 5 bases, the J end by 3 bases, with 10 bases between. Germline V gene sequence: CDR1 MNHNS, CDR2 SASEGT. The CDR3 sequence is 13 residues long. Written as DNA, the CDR3 is TGTGCCAGCAGTCGCAGGGAGGACACTGAAGCTTTCTTT. Its protein product is CASSRREDTEAFF.

The chain carries TRBV9 and TRBJ2-1; 14 bases are a match to TRBD2. The germline gives CDR1 SGDLS, CDR2 YYNGEE. J was trimmed by 8 bases and V by 3 bases; bases with no gene match: 4. The CDR3 is 15 residues long. CDR3 protein: CASSAGTSGRDEQFF. The CDR3 coding sequence is TGTGCCAGCAGCGCCGGGACTAGCGGGAGAGATGAGCAGTTCTTC. Full variable domain (remainder filled in from reference TRBV9 and TRBJ2-1): DSGVTQTPKHLITATGQRVTLRCSPRSGDLSVYWYQQSLDQGLQFLIQYYNGEERAKGNILERFSAQQFPDLHSELNLSSLELGDSALYFCASSAGTSGRDEQFFGPGTRLTVL.

V gene TRBV7-9 combines with J gene TRBJ2-5; TRBD1 aligns across 7 bases. Germline CDR1 is SEHNR and CDR2 is FQNEAQ (reference sequence). CDR3 length: 13 amino acids. V lost 5 bases and J lost 4; bases outside the gene matches: 4. The CDR3 sequence is CASSAQGRETQYF. DNA of the CDR3: TGTGCCAGCAGCGCACAGGGGAGAGAGACCCAGTACTTC.

This clone was recorded a few times. The rearrangement joins TRBV2 to TRBJ1-1, with TRBD1 matching over 10 bases. Germline values: CDR1 SNHLY, CDR2 FYNNEI. The CDR3 runs to 14 residues. V shed 6 bases, J shed 5 bases, and the junction held 6 bases outside the gene matches. In nucleotides, the CDR3 is TGTGCCAGCAGCTCGACAGGGGGCGGAACTGAAGCTTTCTTT. Residues: CASSSTGGGTEAFF.

The rearrangement joins TRBV29-1 to TRBJ2-2; D remains unclear. V was trimmed by 4 bases and J by 6 bases, leaving 6 bases between them. The CDR3 is 11 amino acids. CDR1 is SQVTM and CDR2 is ANQGSEA in the germline V gene. DNA of the CDR3: TGCAGCGTTGGGCTTCCCGGGGAGCTGTTTTTT. It translates to CSVGLPGELFF.

This chain connects TRBV4-2 to TRBJ2-1, with 12 positions matching TRBD2. Unmatched junction bases numbered 9, after V lost 3 bases and J lost 3 bases. Germline values: CDR1 LGHNA, CDR2 YNFKEQ. This CDR3 has 18 residues. The CDR3 spells CASSQEPSGGVFYNEQFF. In nucleotides, the CDR3 is TGTGCCAGCAGCCAGGAACCTAGCGGGGGGGTCTTCTACAATGAGCAGTTCTTC.

The chain carries TRBV11-3 and TRBJ2-3, with TRBD2 as a possible D gene (5 bases). Trimming shortened V by 5 bases and J by 4 bases, and 16 bases separated the two germline ends. The CDR3 is 15 amino acids. Germline V gene lookup returns CDR1 SGHNT and CDR2 YENEEA. The CDR3 DNA reads as TGTGCCAGCAGCCCCCCAGAGGGATTAGCAGATACGCAGTATTTT. Residues: CASSPPEGLADTQYF.

This clone was observed once. The chain uses TRBV6-5 and TRBJ1-4, with 8 bases lining up with TRBD1. The germline gives CDR1 MNHEY, CDR2 SVGAGI. This CDR3 is 16 amino acids long. J was trimmed by 6 bases and V by 4 bases; bases with no gene match: 10. CDR3 DNA sequence: TGTGCCAGCAGTTTATCCAGGGGGCGTCAGGATGAAAAACTGTTTTTT. Translated: CASSLSRGRQDEKLFF.

This chain uses TRBV7-8 with TRBJ2-7; tentative D call: TRBD1 (5 bases). The CDR3 spans 14 residues. Trimming pared 4 bases from V and 2 bases from J, leaving 12 bases between. Germline values: CDR1 SGHVS, CDR2 FQNEAQ. The CDR3 is CASSWGRATYEQYF. For the CDR3, the DNA is TGTGCCAGCAGCTGGGGCAGGGCCACCTACGAGCAGTACTTC.

This clone was observed a few times. This rearrangement joins TRBV15 to TRBJ1-5; D gene uncertain. Looked up from germline, CDR1 is LNHNV and CDR2 is YYDKDF (reference sequence). V was trimmed by 0 bases and J by 2 bases, leaving 8 bases between them. This CDR3 is 15 amino acids long. In DNA, the CDR3 is TGTGCCACCAGCAGAGATCGGGTGGGCAATCAGCCCCAGCATTTT. Protein product: CATSRDRVGNQPQHF.

This clone was seen just once. The chain recombines TRBV11-1 with TRBJ1-2; no reliable D call. The CDR3 totals 13 residues. CDR1 is SGHAT, CDR2 FQDESV, per germline (reference sequence). V was shortened by 6 bases and J by 4 bases, with 12 bases between the two germline ends. CDR3 amino acids: CASSRREAYGYTF. CDR3 sequence (DNA): TGTGCCAGCAGTCGGCGGGAGGCCTATGGCTACACCTTC.

This chain joins TRBV7-3 and TRBJ2-5; 10 bases agree with TRBD2. The V and J ends lost 6 bases and 5 bases, in that order; junction bases with no gene match: 9. Germline-derived CDR1 and CDR2 are SGHTA and FQGTGA. This CDR3 region has 15 residues. CDR3 sequence: CASSSLAGVGETQYF. CDR3 nucleotide sequence: TGTGCCAGCAGTTCCCTAGCGGGGGTCGGGGAGACCCAGTACTTC.

This rearrangement joins TRBV7-9 to TRBJ2-3; TRBD2 matches 7 bases. The germline V gene encodes CDR1 SEHNR and CDR2 FQNEAQ (reference sequence). J was trimmed by 6 bases and V by 3 bases; bases with no gene match: 9. The CDR3 covers 15 residues. This CDR3 reads CASSFGGGPLDTQYF. CDR3 DNA sequence: TGTGCCAGCAGCTTCGGGGGAGGGCCATTGGATACGCAGTATTTT. Looking up the rest from reference TRBV7-9 and TRBJ2-3 gives the full variable domain: DTGVSQNPRHKITKRGQNVTFRCDPISEHNRLYWYRQTLGQGPEFLTYFQNEAQLEKSRLLSDRFSAERPKGSFSTLEIQRTEQGDSAMYLCASSFGGGPLDTQYFGPGTRLTVL.

The CDR3 region is CASSLMGQGAGYTF. CDR3 sequence (DNA): TGTGCCAGCAGCTTAATGGGACAGGGGGCCGGCTACACCTTC. The chain couples TRBV7-3 to TRBJ1-2; 12 positions match TRBD1. Germline V gene data show CDR1 as SGHTA and CDR2 as FQGTGA. There are 14 residues in the CDR3. Trimming took 1 base from V and 8 from J; bases not matched to a gene: 2.

The rearrangement uses TRBV18 and TRBJ2-7; 10 bases are shared with TRBD1. CDR3 size: 15 residues. Germline V lookup: CDR1 KGHSH, CDR2 LQKENI. The J segment lost 4 bases and the V segment lost 0 bases, leaving 3 bases of the junction unmatched. CDR3 residues: CASSPPGQGPYEQYF. CDR3 sequence (DNA): TGTGCCAGCTCACCACCGGGACAGGGGCCATACGAGCAGTACTTC.

This chain links TRBV28 with TRBJ2-7, with D perhaps TRBD1 (6 bases). The CDR3 extends over 12 amino acids. Trimming cost V 6 bases and J 3 bases, with 9 bases left between them. CDR1 is MDHEN and CDR2 is SYDVKM in the germline V gene. The CDR3 here is CASRTQGYEQYF. In nucleotides, the CDR3 is TGTGCCAGCAGAACACAGGGCTACGAGCAGTACTTC.

V is TRBV29-1 and J is TRBJ1-3; D is uncertain. V lost 7 bases and J lost 0, with 16 bases in between. This CDR3 is 15 amino acids long. Germline CDR1 SQVTM, CDR2 ANQGSEA. The CDR3 region is CSAIPTVASGNTIYF. The DNA of the CDR3 is TGCAGCGCCATCCCAACTGTAGCCTCTGGAAACACCATATATTTT.

This chain uses TRBV2 with TRBJ2-7; perhaps TRBD1 as D (5 bases). The V gene's germline CDR1 is SNHLY and CDR2 FYNNEI. This CDR3 region has 14 residues. V gave up 8 bases and J gave up 5 bases, with 19 bases separating them. The CDR3: CASGRGHSTDEQYF. The DNA for the CDR3 is TGTGCCAGCGGGCGAGGACACTCGACGGACGAGCAGTACTTC.

The chain uses TRBV5-4 and TRBJ2-7, with 8 bases identical to TRBD1. Matching the DNA end better, TRBJ2-1 makes the J call doubtful. This CDR3 contains 15 residues. Per germline, CDR1 SGHNT and CDR2 YYREEE (reference sequence). Here the CDR3 DNA reads TGTGCCAGCAGCTCCGGACAGGGATCCTACAATGAGCAGTTCTTC. It encodes CASSSGQGSYNEQFF.

The chain recombines TRBV15 with TRBJ2-3, with D perhaps matching TRBD2 (5 bases). CDR1 is LNHNV and CDR2 is YYDKDF in the germline V gene (reference sequence). V lost 0 bases and J lost 1, with 11 bases in between. CDR3 length: 16 amino acids. The CDR3 DNA is TGTGCCACCAGCAGAGATGGAAGCGGACGCACAGATACGCAGTATTTT. Encoded protein: CATSRDGSGRTDTQYF.

The CDR3 region has the DNA TGTGCCAGCAGCGACACAGGGGAAGGGGCTGGGGCCAACGTCCTGACTTTC. This gives the protein CASSDTGEGAGANVLTF. J is TRBJ2-6 and V is TRBV5-4, with 7 bases that match TRBD1. The CDR3 runs 17 residues. Germline V CDR1 and CDR2: SGHNT, YYREEE (reference sequence). V lost 4 bases, J lost 2 bases, and 9 bases stayed unmatched. Using reference TRBV5-4 and TRBJ2-6 for the parts outside the CDR3, the full variable domain is ETGVTQSPTHLIKTRGQQVTLRCSSQSGHNTVSWYQQALGQGPQFIFQYYREEENGRGNFPPRFSGLQFPNYSSELNVNALELDDSALYLCASSDTGEGAGANVLTFGAGSRLTVL.

This rearrangement joins TRBV13 to TRBJ2-7; 9 bases agree with TRBD2. This CDR3 is built from 16 residues. CDR1 PRHDT and CDR2 FYEKMQ come from the germline V gene (reference sequence). V was clipped by 5 bases and J by 4 bases; unmatched bases: 12. CDR3 sequence: CASSLSPGLAHYEQYF. The CDR3 coding sequence is TGTGCCAGCAGCCTCAGCCCGGGACTAGCCCATTACGAGCAGTACTTC.

The V and J genes are TRBV7-8 and TRBJ1-5; D call uncertain. The ends were cut back, 3 bases at V and 8 bases at J, with 11 bases in the middle. Germline V gene data show CDR1 as SGHVS and CDR2 as FQNEAQ. The CDR3 runs to 13 residues. Here the CDR3 DNA reads TGTGCCAGCAGCTTCACACGCTTGGAGCCCCAGCATTTT. Translation: CASSFTRLEPQHF.

This clone was seen a few times. This chain joins TRBV14 and TRBJ2-3, with TRBD1 as a possible D gene (5 bases). This CDR3 has 16 amino acids. Trimming stripped 0 bases from V and 1 base from J, with 11 bases between. CDR1 is SGHDN and CDR2 is FVKESK in the germline V gene. The CDR3 DNA follows: TGTGCCAGCAGCCAAGATTTCAGGGTCCGCACAGATACGCAGTATTTT. Translation gives CASSQDFRVRTDTQYF.